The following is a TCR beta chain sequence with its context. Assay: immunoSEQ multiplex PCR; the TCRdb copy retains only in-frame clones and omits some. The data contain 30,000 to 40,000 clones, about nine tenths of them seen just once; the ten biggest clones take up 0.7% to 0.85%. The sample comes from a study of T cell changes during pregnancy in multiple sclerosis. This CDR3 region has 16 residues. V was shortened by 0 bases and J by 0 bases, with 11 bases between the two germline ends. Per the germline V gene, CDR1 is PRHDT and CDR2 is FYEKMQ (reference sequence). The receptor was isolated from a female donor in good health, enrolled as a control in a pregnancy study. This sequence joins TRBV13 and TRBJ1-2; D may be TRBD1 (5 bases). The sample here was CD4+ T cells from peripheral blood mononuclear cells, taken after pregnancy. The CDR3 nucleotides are TGTGCCAGCAGCTTAGGCGCAGGGTATACTAACTATGGCTACACCTTC. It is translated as CASSLGAGYTNYGYTF.